One and the same sample provided the 6 T cell receptor beta chains below, sequenced in a study of blood T cell repertoires in COVID-19. TCRdb keeps only in-frame clones here, not all; method: immunoSEQ multiplex PCR. The repertoire holds fewer than 200,000 clones, with roughly 80% as singletons. Sequenced material: PBMCs or T cells enriched from blood (not recorded which). The source of these receptors is an older woman with acute COVID-19.

The chain employs TRBV5-1 and TRBJ2-1, with 8 bases identical to TRBD2. The CDR3 covers 15 residues. The germline V gene has CDR1 SGHRS and CDR2 YFSETQ. Unmatched junction bases numbered 7, after V lost 0 bases and J lost 8 bases. The CDR3 sequence: CASSLVSGTTYEQFF. The CDR3 DNA reads as TGCGCCAGCAGCTTGGTTAGCGGGACCACGTATGAGCAGTTCTTC.

V gene TRBV24-1 combines with J gene TRBJ2-2; 10 nucleotides match TRBD1. Losses at the gene ends were 4 bases for V and 2 bases for J; bases not matched to a gene: 6. Germline CDR1 is KGHDR and CDR2 is SFDVKD. This CDR3 comprises 17 residues. The CDR3 reads CATSEHDRGRNTGELFF. The CDR3 DNA follows: TGTGCCACCAGTGAACACGACAGGGGGCGAAACACCGGGGAGCTGTTTTTT.

The CDR3 DNA reads TGTGCCAGCAGTTTTAGTCTAGCGCGTGGTGAGCAGTTCTTC. It is translated as CASSFSLARGEQFF. The chain carries TRBV27 and TRBJ2-1, with TRBD2 as a possible D gene (6 bases). In germline, CDR1 is MNHEY, CDR2 SMNVEV (reference sequence). The CDR3 loop spans 14 amino acids. Trimming pared 3 bases from V and 9 bases from J, leaving 15 bases between.

The chain uses TRBV27 and TRBJ2-7; 12 positions match TRBD2. Germline CDR1 MNHEY, CDR2 SMNVEV (reference sequence). The CDR3 sequence is 17 residues long. Trimming at V came to 7 bases and at J to 3 bases, leaving 13 bases not matched to a gene. CDR3 sequence reads: CASTTTKGLAGNYEQYF. DNA of the CDR3: TGTGCCAGCACTACGACCAAAGGACTAGCGGGGAACTACGAGCAGTACTTC.

Turning to this clone: This sample also contains other DNA sequences that code for the same CDR3. The chain is built from TRBV12-3 or TRBV12-4 and TRBJ2-5; 7 bases are shared with TRBD1. The CDR3 runs 13 residues. J gave up 5 bases and V 2 bases, and 2 bases lay outside the gene matches. CDR3 sequence: CASSLIQGETQYF. As DNA, the CDR3 is TGTGCCAGCAGTTTAATACAGGGGGAGACCCAGTACTTC.

A single count supports this clone. This chain connects TRBV7-2 to TRBJ1-1; no definite D call. The CDR3 is 15 residues long. The germline gives CDR1 SGHTA, CDR2 FQGNSA. With 2 bases removed from V and 5 bases from J, the gap between germline ends came to 15 bases. CDR3 residues: CASSLPLIRVTEAFF. In nucleotides, the CDR3 is TGTGCCAGCAGCTTACCGCTAATCCGGGTGACTGAAGCTTTCTTT.